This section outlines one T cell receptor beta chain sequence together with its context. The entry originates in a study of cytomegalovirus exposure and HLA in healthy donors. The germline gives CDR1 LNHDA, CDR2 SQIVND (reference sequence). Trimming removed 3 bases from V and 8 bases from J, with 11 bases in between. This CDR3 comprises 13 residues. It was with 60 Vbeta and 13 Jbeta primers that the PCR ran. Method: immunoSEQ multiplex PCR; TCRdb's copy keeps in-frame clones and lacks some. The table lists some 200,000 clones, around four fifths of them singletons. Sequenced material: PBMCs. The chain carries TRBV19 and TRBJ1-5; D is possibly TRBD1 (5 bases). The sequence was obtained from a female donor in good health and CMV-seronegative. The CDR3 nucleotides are TGTGCCAGTAGTATCGGCAGGGAGGAGCCCCAGCATTTT. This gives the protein CASSIGREEPQHF.